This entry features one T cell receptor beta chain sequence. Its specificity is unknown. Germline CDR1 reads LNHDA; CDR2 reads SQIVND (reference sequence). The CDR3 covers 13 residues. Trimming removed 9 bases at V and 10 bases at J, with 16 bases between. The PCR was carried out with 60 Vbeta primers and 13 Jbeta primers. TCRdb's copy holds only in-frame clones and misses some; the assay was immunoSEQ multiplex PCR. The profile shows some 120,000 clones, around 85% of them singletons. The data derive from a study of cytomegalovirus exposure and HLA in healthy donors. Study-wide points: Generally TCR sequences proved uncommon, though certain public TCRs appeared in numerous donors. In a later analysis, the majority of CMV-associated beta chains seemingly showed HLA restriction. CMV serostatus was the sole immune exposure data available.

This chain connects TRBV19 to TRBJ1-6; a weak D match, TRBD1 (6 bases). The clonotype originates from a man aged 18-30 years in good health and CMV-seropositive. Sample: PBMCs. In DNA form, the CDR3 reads TGTGCCAGCACCCGGGACACCCTATCACCCCTCCACTTT. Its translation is CASTRDTLSPLHF. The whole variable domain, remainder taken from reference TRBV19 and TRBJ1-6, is DGGITQSPKYLFRKEGQNVTLSCEQNLNHDAMYWYRQDPGQGLRLIYYSQIVNDFQKGDIAEGYSVSREKKESFPLTVTSAQKNPTAFYLCASTRDTLSPLHFGNGTRLTVT.